This T cell receptor (beta chain) was documented in a study of type 1 regulatory T cells. About the research overall: An in vitro protocol generated T-allo10, a Tr1-enriched, alloantigen-specific CD4 T cell product.

Findings and caveats of the study: Tr1 cells had a more restricted TCR repertoire than non-Tr1 cells.

Points on this clonotype: The antigen remains undetermined.

Trimming cost V 7 bases and J 1 base, with 16 bases left between them. This CDR3 spans 14 amino acids. Germline V gives CDR1 SQVTM, CDR2 ANQGSEA. Using its own MiXCR run on the reads, TCRdb lists one record per CDR3 protein. The sample records approximately 77,000 distinct CDR3 sequences, roughly 20% being singletons. This clonotype was sampled from a human donor in good health. The rearrangement links TRBV29-1 to TRBJ1-1; a possible D gene is TRBD1 (5 bases). The sequenced sample was cultured type 1 regulatory T (Tr1) cells, either the whole culture or a sorted fraction (not recorded which). The CDR3 nucleotides are TGCAGCGCAAAAACCGGGACTTCGAACACTGAAGCTTTCTTT. It is translated as CSAKTGTSNTEAFF. The variable domain in full, completed from reference TRBV29-1 and TRBJ1-1, reads SAVISQKPSRDICQRGTSLTIQCQVDSQVTMMFWYRQQPGQSLTLIATANQGSEATYESGFVIDKFPISRPNLTFSTLTVSNMSPEDSSIYLCSAKTGTSNTEAFFGQGTRLTVV.